Described below is a single T cell receptor (beta chain) sequence and its context. Its antigen is still unknown. No clone much larger than this one lies a single base away; base qualities are absent. Per the germline V gene, SGHRS is the CDR1 and YFSETQ is the CDR2. V is shortened by 0 bases, J by 6 bases, and the region joining them spans 10 bases. Taken from cysteine to phenylalanine, the CDR3 has 13 residues. Only the CDR3 DNA is retained, 39 bases long and in frame from the first base. The data were taken from a study of T cell responses to AZD1222 COVID-19 vaccine (dated by TCRdb to the early 2020s). Context from the whole study: A total of 230 to 250 trial participants underwent TCR sequencing, of whom some 210 received two doses of AZD1222 and some 26 received two doses of the MenACWY control vaccine. Trial participants were enrolled into age subgroups of 18-55, 56-69 and 70-plus years, which contained approximately 150, 28 and 58 TCR-sequenced participants, respectively.

The time point tag for this specimen amounts to: about 28 days (+/-7) after the second vaccine dose. AZD1222 recipients with second doses at about 4 weeks or about 12 weeks were pooled, because spike-specific TCR depth and breadth did not differ between schedules. The vaccinee samples were drawn from two UK trials, COV001 and COV002, one of which was a single-blind randomized controlled phase 2/3 trial testing AZD1222 (ChAdOx1 nCoV-19) in healthy adults. For TCRbeta chain sequencing, PBMC samples from trial participants were taken at day 0 and at day 28 after the second dose. Summary of the overall study and its limitations: Spike-specific TCR breadth and depth rose significantly after two AZD1222 doses compared with day 0 and with MenACWY recipients. Only a handful of AZD1222 recipients were SARS-CoV-2 seropositive at baseline, limiting conclusions about previously exposed vaccinees. Participants were mostly white British and included more females than males, and it was suggested by the authors that clonal diversity may have been underestimated. No day 14 peak-response samples were available, so repertoires were characterized only after the peak T cell response. Reportedly, close to half of the unique spike-specific TCRs recognized epitopes lying outside the regions that are mutated in the B.1.351 and B.1.1.7 variants. CD4 TCRs associated with the vaccine covered the entire spike protein, and the dominant responses were in regions 160-218 and 743-854. In the small 56-69-year group, the increase in depth fell short of significance, most likely because of low power.

The CDR3 regions of human TCRbeta chains were subjected to immunosequencing. The original pipeline was this. TCRs in the repertoires were matched against a reference library of SARS-CoV-2-specific TCRs that had been generated with the MIRA antigen-specificity platform. Breadth meant the fraction of unique TCRs that were SARS-CoV-2-associated, whereas depth meant the fraction of total T cells that were SARS-CoV-2-associated. Each spike-specific TCR was assigned to its reactive spike region and to a CD4 or CD8 class using the MIRA data. Log10-transformed breadth and depth values were compared by one-way ANOVA with Sidak's multiple comparisons tests. TCRdb provides this immuneACCESS table in a form limited to in-frame rearrangements. Some clones are lacking; in checked studies, under half of them reflect an unresolved V gene, and why the rest are absent is not known. D and trimming come from the DNA, and the V and J calls and clone size come from that table. The sample yields around 71,000 clones; about 80% were counted once. Of the sample, roughly 13% falls within the top ten clones.

The specimen comprised peripheral blood, sampled 28 days after the second AZD1222 dose. The source of this sequence is an adult who received the AZD1222 COVID-19 vaccine. This chain is built from TRBV5-1 and TRBJ2-7; the D gene is perhaps TRBD2, from 5 matching bases. The sequenced DNA: TGCGCCAGCAGCTTGGCTAGAGGGTCCGAGCAGTACTTC. Its protein reads: CASSLARGSEQYF.